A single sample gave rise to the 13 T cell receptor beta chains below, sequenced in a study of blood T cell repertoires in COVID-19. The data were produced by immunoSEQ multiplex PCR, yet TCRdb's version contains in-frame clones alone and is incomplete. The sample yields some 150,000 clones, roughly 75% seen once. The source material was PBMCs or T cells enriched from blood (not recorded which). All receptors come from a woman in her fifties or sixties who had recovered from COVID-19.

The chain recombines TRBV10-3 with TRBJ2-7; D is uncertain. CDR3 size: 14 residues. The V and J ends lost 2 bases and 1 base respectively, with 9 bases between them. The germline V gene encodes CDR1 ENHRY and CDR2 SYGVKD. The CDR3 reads CAISEPISSYEQYF. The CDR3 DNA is TGTGCCATCAGTGAGCCTATAAGTTCCTACGAGCAGTACTTC.

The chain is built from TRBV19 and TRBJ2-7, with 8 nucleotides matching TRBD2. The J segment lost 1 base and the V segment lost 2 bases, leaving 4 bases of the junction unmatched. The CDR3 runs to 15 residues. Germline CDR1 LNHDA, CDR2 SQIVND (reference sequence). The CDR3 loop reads CASSISGGGSYEQYF. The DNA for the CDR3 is TGTGCCAGTAGTATAAGCGGGGGTGGTTCCTACGAGCAGTACTTC.

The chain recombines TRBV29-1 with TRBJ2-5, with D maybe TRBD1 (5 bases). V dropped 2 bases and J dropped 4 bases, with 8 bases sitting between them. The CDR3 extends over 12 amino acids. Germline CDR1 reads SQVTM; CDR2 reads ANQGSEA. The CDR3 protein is CSVEFGAETQYF. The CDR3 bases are TGCAGCGTTGAATTTGGGGCAGAGACCCAGTACTTC. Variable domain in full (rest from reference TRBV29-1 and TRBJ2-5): SAVISQKPSRDICQRGTSLTIQCQVDSQVTMMFWYRQQPGQSLTLIATANQGSEATYESGFVIDKFPISRPNLTFSTLTVSNMSPEDSSIYLCSVEFGAETQYFGPGTRLLVL.

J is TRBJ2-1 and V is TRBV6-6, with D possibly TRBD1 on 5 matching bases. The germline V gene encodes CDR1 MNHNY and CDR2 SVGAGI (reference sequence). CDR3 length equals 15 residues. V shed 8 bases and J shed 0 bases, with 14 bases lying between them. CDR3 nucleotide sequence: TGTGCCAGCTCCCGTGGGGCCCCCTCCTACAATGAGCAGTTCTTC. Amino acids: CASSRGAPSYNEQFF.

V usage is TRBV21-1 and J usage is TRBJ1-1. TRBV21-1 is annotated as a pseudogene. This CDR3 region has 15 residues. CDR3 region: CASSKTRRGRTEAFF. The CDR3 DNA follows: TGTGCCAGCAGCAAAACCCGTCGGGGTCGCACTGAAGCTTTCTTT.

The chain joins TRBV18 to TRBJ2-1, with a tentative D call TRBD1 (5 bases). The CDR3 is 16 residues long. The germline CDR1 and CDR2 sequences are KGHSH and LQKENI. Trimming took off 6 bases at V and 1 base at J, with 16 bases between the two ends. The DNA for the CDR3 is TGTGCCAGCTCCGCCTCCCCGACAGTTTCCTACAATGAGCAGTTCTTC. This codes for CASSASPTVSYNEQFF.

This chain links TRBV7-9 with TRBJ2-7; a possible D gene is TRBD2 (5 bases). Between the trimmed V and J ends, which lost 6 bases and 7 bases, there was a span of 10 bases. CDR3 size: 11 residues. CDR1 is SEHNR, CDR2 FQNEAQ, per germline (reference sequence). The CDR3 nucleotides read TGTGCCAGCAGGGGCACGGGGGAGCAGTACTTC. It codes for CASRGTGEQYF.

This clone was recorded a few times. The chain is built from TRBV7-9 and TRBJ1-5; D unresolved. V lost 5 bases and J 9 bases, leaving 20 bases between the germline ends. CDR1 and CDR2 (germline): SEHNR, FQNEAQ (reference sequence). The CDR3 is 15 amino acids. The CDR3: CASSPIGSALRPQHF. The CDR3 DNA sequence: TGTGCCAGCAGCCCTATTGGATCAGCGTTGAGGCCCCAGCATTTT.

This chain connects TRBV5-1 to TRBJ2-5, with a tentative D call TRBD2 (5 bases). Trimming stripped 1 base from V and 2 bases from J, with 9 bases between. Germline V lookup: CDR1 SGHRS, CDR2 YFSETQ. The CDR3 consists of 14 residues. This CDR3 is CASSLYGIQETQYF. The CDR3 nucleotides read TGCGCCAGCAGCTTGTACGGGATTCAAGAGACCCAGTACTTC.

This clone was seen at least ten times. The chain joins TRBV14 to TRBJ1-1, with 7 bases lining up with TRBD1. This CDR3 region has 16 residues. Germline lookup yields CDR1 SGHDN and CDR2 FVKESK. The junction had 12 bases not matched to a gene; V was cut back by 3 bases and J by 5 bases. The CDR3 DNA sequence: TGTGCCAGCAGCCAGGGGGGTACAGGGGTATCAACTGAAGCTTTCTTT. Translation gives CASSQGGTGVSTEAFF. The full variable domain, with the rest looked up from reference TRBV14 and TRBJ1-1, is EAGVTQFPSHSVIEKGQTVTLRCDPISGHDNLYWYRRVMGKEIKFLLHFVKESKQDESGMPNNRFLAERTGGTYSTLKVQPAELEDSGVYFCASSQGGTGVSTEAFFGQGTRLTVV.

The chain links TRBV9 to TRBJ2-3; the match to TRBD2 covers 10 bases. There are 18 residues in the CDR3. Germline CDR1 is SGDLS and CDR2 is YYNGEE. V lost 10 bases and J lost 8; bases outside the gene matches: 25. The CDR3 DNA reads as TGTGCCCGCCGCGTAGGGGGTAGCGGGGGGCGCTTAAGTTTTACGCAGTATTTT. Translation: CARRVGGSGGRLSFTQYF.

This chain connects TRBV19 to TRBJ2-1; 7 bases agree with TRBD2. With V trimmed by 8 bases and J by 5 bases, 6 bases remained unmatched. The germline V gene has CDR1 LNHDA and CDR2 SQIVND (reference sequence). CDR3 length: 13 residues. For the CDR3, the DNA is TGTGCCAGTGCAAGCGGGGCCAACAATGAGCAGTTCTTC. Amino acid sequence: CASASGANNEQFF.

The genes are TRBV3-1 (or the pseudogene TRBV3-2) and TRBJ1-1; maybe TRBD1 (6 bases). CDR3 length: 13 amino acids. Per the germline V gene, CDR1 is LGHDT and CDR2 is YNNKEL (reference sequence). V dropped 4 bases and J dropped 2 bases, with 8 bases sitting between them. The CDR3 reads CASSRQVNTEAFF. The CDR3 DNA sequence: TGTGCCAGCAGCCGACAGGTTAACACTGAAGCTTTCTTT.